Reported below is one TCR beta chain. Its target is not known. This record belongs to a study of T cell responses to AZD1222 COVID-19 vaccine. CDR1 and CDR2 from the germline V gene are LNHDA and SQIVND (reference sequence). V lost 7 bases to trimming and J lost 8 bases; unmatched junction nucleotides: 2. The CDR3 spans 11 residues. Assay used: immunoSEQ multiplex PCR; TCRdb lists only in-frame clones, some missing. Here the sample spans nearly 200,000 clones, 80% to 95% being singletons. Study-wide results and limits: Spike-specific TCR breadth and depth both grew after two AZD1222 doses.

The receptor was derived from an adult who received the AZD1222 COVID-19 vaccine. The sequenced sample was peripheral blood, obtained 28 days after the second AZD1222 dose. The V gene is TRBV19, the J gene TRBJ2-4; 7 nucleotides agree with TRBD1. Here the CDR3 DNA reads TGTGCCAGTACGCAGGGGGACATTCAGTACTTC. Amino acids: CASTQGDIQYF.